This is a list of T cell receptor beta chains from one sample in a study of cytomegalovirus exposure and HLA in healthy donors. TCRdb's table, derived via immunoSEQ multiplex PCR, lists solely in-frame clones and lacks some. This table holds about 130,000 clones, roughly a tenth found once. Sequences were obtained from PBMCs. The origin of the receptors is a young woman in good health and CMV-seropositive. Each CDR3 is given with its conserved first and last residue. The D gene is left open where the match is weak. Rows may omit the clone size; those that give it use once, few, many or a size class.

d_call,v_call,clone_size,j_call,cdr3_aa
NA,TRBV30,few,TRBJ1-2,CAWSVLGGSNYGYTF
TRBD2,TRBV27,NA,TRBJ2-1,CASSPSGRGGGNEQFF
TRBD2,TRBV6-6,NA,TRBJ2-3,CASSQGLVSDTQYF
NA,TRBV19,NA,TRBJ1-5,CASSIEGSGIGQPQHF
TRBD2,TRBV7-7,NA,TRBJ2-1,CASSPRTSGGNNEQFF
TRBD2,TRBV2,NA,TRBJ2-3,CASRWTSGSTDTQYF
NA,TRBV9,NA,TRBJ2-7,CASSVDGISYEQYF
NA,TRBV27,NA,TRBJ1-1,CASSLSRDLNTEAFF
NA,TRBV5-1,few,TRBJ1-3,CASSPTVRGPSSGNTIYF
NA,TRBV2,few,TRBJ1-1,CASSTDWAGAFF
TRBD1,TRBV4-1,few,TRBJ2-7,CASSQDPGQGYEQYF
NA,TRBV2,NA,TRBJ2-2,CASSSTGSGELFF
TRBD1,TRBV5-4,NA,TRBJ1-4,CASSLQGAGEKLFF
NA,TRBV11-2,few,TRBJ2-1,CASSLDLTAVQFF
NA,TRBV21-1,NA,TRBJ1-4,CASSKNPDRANDEKLFF
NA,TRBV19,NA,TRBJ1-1,CASRTQPQLFTEAFF
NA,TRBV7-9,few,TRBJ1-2,CASSLVVPLYTF
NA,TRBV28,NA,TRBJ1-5,CASVSSDTLWVAQHF
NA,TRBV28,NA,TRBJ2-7,CASSSTVRGQYF
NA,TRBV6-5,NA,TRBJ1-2,CASRTDRLGGYTF
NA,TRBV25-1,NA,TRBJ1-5,CASSESRELNQPQHF
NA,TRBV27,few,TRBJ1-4,CASSSETGVLFF
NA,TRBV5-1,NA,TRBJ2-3,CASRADGTDTQYF
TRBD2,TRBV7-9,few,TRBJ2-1,CASTLRGVTYNEQFF
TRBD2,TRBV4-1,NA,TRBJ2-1,CASSQGLTGGRDEQFF
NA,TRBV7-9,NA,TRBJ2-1,CASFSPGPRDEQFF
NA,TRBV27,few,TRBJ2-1,CASNSRGMKQHNEQFF
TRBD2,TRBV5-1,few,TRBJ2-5,CASSLVGLALRETQYF
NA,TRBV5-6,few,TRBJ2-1,CASSGLSYNEQFF
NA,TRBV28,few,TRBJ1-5,CASDGGAVSNQPQHF
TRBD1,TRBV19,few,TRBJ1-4,CASSGQGAFYGNEKLFF
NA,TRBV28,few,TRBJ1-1,CASSLSAQMSTEAFF
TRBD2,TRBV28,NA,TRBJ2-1,CASRSIMAGGAEQFF
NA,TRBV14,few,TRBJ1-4,CASSQRFAGDATNEKLFF
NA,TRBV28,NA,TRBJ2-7,CASTIGGAREQYF
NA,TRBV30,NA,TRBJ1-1,CAWSEEFTEAFF
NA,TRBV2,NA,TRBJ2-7,CASSADQGGRGEQYF
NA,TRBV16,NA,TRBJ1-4,CASSHNRDSTNEKLFF
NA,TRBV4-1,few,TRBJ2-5,CASSQRTAQETQYF
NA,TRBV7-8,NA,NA,CASSYIDRTYEQYF
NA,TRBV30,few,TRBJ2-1,CAWSCDGRVEQFF
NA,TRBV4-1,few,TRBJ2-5,CASSPVRGETQYF